The 2 T cell receptor beta chains presented below share a single source sample, sequenced in a study of T cell responses to AZD1222 COVID-19 vaccine. Sequencing used immunoSEQ multiplex PCR; TCRdb keeps in-frame clones, though not all of them. The top ten hold 13% of the sample, which has approximately 100,000 clones, nearly 90% seen once. This sample comprised peripheral blood, obtained on day 0 of MenACWY control vaccination. These receptors came from an adult in good health.

The chain links TRBV28 to TRBJ1-1; D is perhaps TRBD1 (5 bases). V lost 6 bases and J 6 bases, leaving 14 bases between the germline ends. CDR1 and CDR2 from the germline V gene are MDHEN and SYDVKM. The CDR3 length is 13 residues. The DNA for the CDR3 is TGTGCCAGCAGCGAGGGGTCCAGGGCTGAAGCTTTCTTT. It is translated as CASSEGSRAEAFF.

The chain combines TRBV5-1 with TRBJ1-2; 7 positions agree with TRBD1. J lost 6 bases, V lost 5 bases, and 16 bases had no gene match. The CDR3 has 16 residues. CDR1 is SGHRS and CDR2 is YFSETQ in the germline V gene. CDR3 region: CASRVPYQGVLNGYTF. The CDR3 DNA reads as TGCGCCAGCAGAGTCCCTTATCAGGGGGTTCTTAATGGCTACACCTTC.